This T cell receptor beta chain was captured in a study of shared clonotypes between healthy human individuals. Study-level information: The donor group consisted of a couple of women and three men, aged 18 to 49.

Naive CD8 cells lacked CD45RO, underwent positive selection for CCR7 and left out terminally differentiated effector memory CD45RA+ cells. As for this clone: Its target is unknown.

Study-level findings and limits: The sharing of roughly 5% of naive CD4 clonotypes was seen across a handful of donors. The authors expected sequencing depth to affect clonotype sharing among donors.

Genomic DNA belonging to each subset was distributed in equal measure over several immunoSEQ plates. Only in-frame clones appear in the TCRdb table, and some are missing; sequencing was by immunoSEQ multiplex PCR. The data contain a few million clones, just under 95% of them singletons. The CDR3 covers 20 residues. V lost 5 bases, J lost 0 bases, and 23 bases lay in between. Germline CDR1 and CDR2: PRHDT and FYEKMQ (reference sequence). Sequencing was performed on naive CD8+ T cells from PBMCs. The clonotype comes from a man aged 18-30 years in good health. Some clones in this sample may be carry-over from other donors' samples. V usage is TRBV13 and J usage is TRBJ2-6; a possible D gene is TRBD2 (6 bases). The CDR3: CASSPTAGTTIFSGANVLTF. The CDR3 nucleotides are TGTGCCAGCAGCCCCACGGCGGGAACTACCATCTTCTCTGGGGCCAACGTCCTGACTTTC.